The 10 T cell receptor beta chains presented below share a single source sample, sequenced in a study of blood T cell repertoires in COVID-19. Clones were sequenced by immunoSEQ multiplex PCR, and TCRdb holds only the in-frame ones, with some missing. The top ten hold 0.6% to 0.8% of the sample, which has roughly 180,000 clones, roughly 94% seen once. Sequenced: peripheral blood. These receptors were obtained from a man under 40 with COVID-19, enrolled during active disease.

The V and J genes are TRBV9 and TRBJ2-1; the D gene is possibly TRBD1 (6 bases). The CDR3 loop spans 14 amino acids. The V gene lost 0 bases and the J gene lost 5 bases, with 9 bases spanning the gap. From germline, CDR1 is SGDLS and CDR2 YYNGEE. CDR3 nucleotide sequence: TGTGCCAGCAGCGTAGGGGGGCATGACAATGAGCAGTTCTTC. Translation: CASSVGGHDNEQFF.

The rearrangement links TRBV27 to TRBJ2-1; the match to TRBD1 covers 10 bases. The germline gives CDR1 MNHEY, CDR2 SMNVEV (reference sequence). The CDR3 has 15 amino acids. V lost 6 bases, J lost 2 bases, and 4 bases stayed unmatched. DNA of the CDR3: TGTGCCAGCAGGACCGGGACAGGGGCCTACAATGAGCAGTTCTTC. This codes for CASRTGTGAYNEQFF.

V and J are TRBV11-2 and TRBJ2-5, with D possibly matching TRBD2 (6 bases). The CDR3 is 15 amino acids. Germline CDR1 is SGHAT and CDR2 is FQNNGV. V dropped 3 bases and J dropped 2 bases, with 13 bases sitting between them. The CDR3: CASSFKPGRQETQYF. CDR3 sequence (DNA): TGTGCCAGCAGCTTTAAACCCGGGAGACAAGAGACCCAGTACTTC.

The chain has TRBV3-1 (or the pseudogene TRBV3-2) and TRBJ1-1; D may be TRBD1 (5 bases). Trimming removed 3 bases at V and 5 bases at J, with 10 bases between. Germline V CDR1 and CDR2: LGHDT, YNNKEL (reference sequence). The CDR3 totals 13 residues. The CDR3 spells CASSHGGLTEAFF. In DNA, the CDR3 is TGTGCCAGCAGCCACGGGGGATTGACTGAAGCTTTCTTT.

The genes are TRBV9 and TRBJ1-2, with TRBD1 as a possible D gene (5 bases). Germline V gene data show CDR1 as SGDLS and CDR2 as YYNGEE. Trimming removed 0 bases at V and 6 bases at J, with 18 bases between. The CDR3 spans 16 residues. The CDR3 region is CASSVGSMGGLDGYTF. CDR3 nucleotides: TGTGCCAGCAGCGTAGGATCAATGGGGGGTTTAGATGGCTACACCTTC.

V gene TRBV11-2 combines with J gene TRBJ1-3; the D gene is possibly TRBD1 (6 bases). The CDR3 length is 16 residues. The germline CDR1 and CDR2 sequences are SGHAT and FQNNGV. The germline V and J ends were trimmed by 3 bases and 1 base, with 13 bases remaining between them. The CDR3 DNA follows: TGTGCCAGCAGCTTCTTACAGGGACCTTCTGGAAACACCATATATTTT. The encoded protein is CASSFLQGPSGNTIYF.

This clone appeared a single time. V is TRBV7-9 and J is TRBJ1-4; a weak D match, TRBD1 (6 bases). CDR1 is SEHNR, CDR2 FQNEAQ, per germline (reference sequence). Trimming took off 1 base at V and 5 bases at J, with 11 bases between the two ends. The CDR3 contains 15 residues. The CDR3 loop is CASSLEGTRNEKLFF. CDR3 sequence (DNA): TGTGCCAGCAGCTTAGAGGGGACACGCAATGAAAAACTGTTTTTT.

V is TRBV9 and J is TRBJ2-2; a weak D match, TRBD1 (6 bases). The CDR3 is 19 residues long. Germline V gives CDR1 SGDLS, CDR2 YYNGEE. Trimming shortened V by 0 bases and J by 2 bases, and 20 bases separated the two germline ends. The CDR3 here is CASSVAVQGYDPNTGELFF. DNA of the CDR3: TGTGCCAGCAGCGTAGCTGTACAGGGTTATGACCCTAACACCGGGGAGCTGTTTTTT.

The rearrangement joins TRBV19 to TRBJ1-6; 8 bases are shared with TRBD1. CDR1 and CDR2 from the germline V gene are LNHDA and SQIVND (reference sequence). The CDR3 extends over 14 amino acids. The V and J ends lost 5 bases and 7 bases, in that order; junction bases with no gene match: 4. The CDR3 sequence is CASSGGQANSPLHF. The CDR3 nucleotides are TGTGCCAGTAGTGGGGGACAGGCGAATTCACCCCTCCACTTT.

This rearrangement joins TRBV20-1 to TRBJ1-5; D not certain. Trimming pared 3 bases from V and 9 bases from J, leaving 21 bases between. Germline V gene data show CDR1 as DFQATT and CDR2 as SNEGSKA (reference sequence). The CDR3 is 15 amino acids. The CDR3 region has the DNA TGCAGTGCTAGTCACGACGGGGAGCCCTGGGGGCCCCAGCATTTT. Its protein is CSASHDGEPWGPQHF.